The 23 T cell receptor beta chains below all came from one sample that was sequenced in a study of T cell clonality in common variable immunodeficiency. Overall study results and limits: Reportedly, TCR beta sequences from common variable immunodeficiency showed fewer deletions and N-nucleotide insertions.

Assay: immunoSEQ multiplex PCR; the TCRdb copy retains only in-frame clones and omits some. This sample carries 40,000 to 50,000 clones and no singletons, and roughly 6% goes to the top ten. Antigens of these TCRs are unknown. Sequenced: peripheral blood mononuclear cells. The origin of the receptors is a human donor with common variable immunodeficiency.

This clone was seen many times. Read sequence stops 3 residues before the CDR3 end, and the germline J gene provides the missing end. The chain couples TRBV12-5 to TRBJ1-1; 7 bases map to TRBD1. The CDR3 consists of 22 residues. CDR1 and CDR2 from the germline V gene are LGHNT and FRNRAP. The V segment lost 2 bases and the J segment 1 base; nucleotides outside the gene matches: 25. The CDR3 sequence: CASGLRRVLRGAGGRGNTEAFF. The sequenced part of the CDR3 DNA is TGTGCTAGTGGTTTGAGAAGGGTGTTGAGAGGGGCAGGGGGTCGCGGGAACACTGAA.

About this clone: The read halts 3 residues ahead of the CDR3 end, with the missing end drawn from the germline J gene. The chain uses TRBV11-3 and TRBJ1-4, with D unresolved. Germline-derived CDR1 and CDR2 are SGHNT and YENEEA. The CDR3 runs to 14 residues. The germline V and J ends were trimmed by 5 bases and 0 bases, with 7 bases remaining between them. CDR3 sequence reads: CASSQKATNEKLFF. Partial CDR3 DNA: TGTGCCAGCAGCCAAAAGGCAACTAATGAAAAA.

This clone was detected ten times or more. The sequence runs out 3 residues before the end of the CDR3; the remainder is reconstructed from the germline J gene. The chain has TRBV30 and TRBJ2-1; TRBD2 agrees at 11 bases. In germline, CDR1 is GTSNPN, CDR2 SVGIG (reference sequence). The CDR3 spans 15 residues. The V gene end was trimmed by 5 bases and the J gene end by 6 bases; junction bases not matched to a gene: 9. The CDR3 bases that were read are TGTGCCTGGGGAAAATACGGGACTAGCGGCAATGAG. As protein: CAWGKYGTSGNE. The CDR3 in full is CAWGKYGTSGNEQFF.

There are many counts of this clone. With the read ending 3 residues before the CDR3 end, the germline J gene is used to fill in that end. The chain joins TRBV5-1 to TRBJ1-5, with D possibly being TRBD1 (6 bases). This CDR3 has 15 residues. Trimming removed 4 bases from V and 0 bases from J, with 11 bases in between. The germline V gene encodes CDR1 SGHRS and CDR2 YFSETQ. This CDR3 is CASSPDRNSNQPQHF. The DNA read from the CDR3 is TGCGCCAGCAGCCCGGACAGAAATAGCAATCAGCCC.

This clone was detected ten times or more. A read error may produce the germline difference seen at one junction end. Read coverage stops 3 residues before the CDR3 terminus; the germline J gene supplies the remainder. The J gene is TRBJ2-1, the V gene TRBV4-2, with a weak D call TRBD1 (6 bases). This CDR3 region has 15 residues. The V gene's germline CDR1 is LGHNA and CDR2 YNFKEQ. CDR3 in amino acids: CASSPVQGLSGEQFF. The DNA read from the CDR3 is TGCGCCAGCAGCCCGGTGCAGGGGTTAAGTGGTGAG.

This clone has at least ten counts. The missing CDR3 end, 3 residues past where the read stops, is filled in from the germline J gene. The chain employs TRBV11-2 and TRBJ2-1; 9 bases match TRBD1. Unmatched junction bases numbered 5, after V lost 4 bases and J lost 4 bases. The CDR3 loop spans 15 amino acids. Germline assignment: CDR1 SGHAT and CDR2 FQNNGV. The CDR3 DNA, read in part, is TGTGCCAGCAGCTGGGACAGGGAGGGGTACAATGAG. Translated: CASSWDREGYNE. The whole CDR3 reads CASSWDREGYNEQFF.

The sample holds a few counts of this clone. The read terminates 3 residues before the CDR3 end, so the remaining end is supplied by the germline J gene. V is TRBV7-2 and J is TRBJ2-5; TRBD2 agrees at 10 bases. Germline assignment: CDR1 SGHTA and CDR2 FQGNSA. This CDR3 contains 13 residues. The ends lost 3 bases at V and 5 bases at J; junction bases unmatched: 0. The CDR3 loop reads CASSFSGGETQYF. The part of the CDR3 DNA that was read is TGTGCCAGCAGCTTTAGCGGGGGGGAGACC. Looking up the rest from reference TRBV7-2 and TRBJ2-5 gives the full variable domain: GAGVSQSPSNKVTEKGKDVELRCDPISGHTALYWYRQSLGQGLEFLIYFQGNSAPDKSGLPSDRFSAERTGGSVSTLTIQRTQQEDSAVYLCASSFSGGETQYFGPGTRLLVL.

In regard to this clone: From the germline J gene comes the end of the CDR3, since the read stops 3 residues before it. This chain connects TRBV18 to TRBJ1-3, with 7 bases lining up with TRBD1. V shed 3 bases and J 0 bases; nucleotides not matched to a gene: 8. The CDR3 totals 17 residues. Germline CDR1 is KGHSH and CDR2 is LQKENI. The CDR3 protein is CASSPSSGTDSGNTIYF. The covered CDR3 bases are TGTGCCAGCTCACCTTCGTCCGGGACAGACTCTGGAAACACC. The full variable domain, in which reference TRBV18 and TRBJ1-3 provide the parts outside the CDR3, is NAGVMQNPRHLVRRRGQEARLRCSPMKGHSHVYWYRQLPEEGLKFMVYLQKENIIDESGMPKERFSAEFPKEGPSILRIQQVVRGDSAAYFCASSPSSGTDSGNTIYFGEGSWLTVV.

In its sample, this clone was seen a few times. The sequenced fragment ends 3 residues before the CDR3 boundary, so the rest is inferred from the germline J gene. This sequence joins TRBV7-6 and TRBJ2-5, with D uncertain. Trimming cost V 5 bases and J 6 bases, with 13 bases left between them. This CDR3 is 13 amino acids long. Germline values: CDR1 SGHVS, CDR2 FNYEAQ. The sequenced CDR3 bases are TGTGCCAGCAGCCCAGGAAGCATCAAGACC. Translating it yields CASSPGSIKT. The complete CDR3 protein is CASSPGSIKTQYF.

In the case of this clone: Mismatch with germline at one junction end may stem from a read error. Read coverage stops 3 residues before the CDR3 terminus; the germline J gene supplies the remainder. The rearrangement uses TRBV7-7 and TRBJ2-5; 9 bases agree with TRBD1. Germline V gene data show CDR1 as SSHAT and CDR2 as FNYEAQ (reference sequence). The CDR3 is 15 amino acids. CDR3 bases read: TGTGCTAGCAGCTTACAGGGGGCGCCTCAAGAGACC. This encodes CASSLQGAPQET. The full CDR3 is CASSLQGAPQETQYF.

A note on this clone: From the germline J gene comes the end of the CDR3, since the read stops 3 residues before it. Distinct nucleotide sequences in the sample also encode this CDR3. V is TRBV7-9 and J is TRBJ1-1; D gene unclear. V was clipped by 2 bases and J by 5 bases, with 9 bases between them. CDR3 length equals 13 residues. From germline, CDR1 is SEHNR and CDR2 FQNEAQ (reference sequence). This CDR3 is CASSLRSDTEAFF. The covered CDR3 bases are TGTGCCAGCAGCTTAAGGTCAGATACTGAA.

This clone was seen many times. The sequence runs out 3 residues before the end of the CDR3; the remainder is reconstructed from the germline J gene. V usage is TRBV29-1 and J usage is TRBJ2-7; D is undetermined. The CDR3 spans 11 residues. Germline-derived CDR1 and CDR2 are SQVTM and ANQGSEA. V lost 7 bases and J 2 bases, leaving 9 bases between the germline ends. Here the CDR3 reads CSAQGPYEQYF. The sequenced CDR3 bases are TGCAGCGCTCAAGGCCCCTACGAG.

Only a few counts were recorded for this clone. The read terminates 3 residues before the CDR3 end, so the remaining end is supplied by the germline J gene. The chain has TRBV20-1 and TRBJ1-2; weak D call: TRBD1 (5 bases). The CDR3 runs 14 residues. The germline CDR1 and CDR2 sequences are DFQATT and SNEGSKA (reference sequence). The sequenced CDR3 bases are TGCAGTGCTAGCTTGCAGGGTGAATTTCTAGGC. Protein product: CSASLQGEFLG. The full CDR3 sequence reads CSASLQGEFLGYTF.

This clone was seen repeatedly, ten times or more. The CDR3 is cut off 3 residues early in the read; its end comes from the germline J gene. This chain joins TRBV14 and TRBJ2-5, with no clear D. CDR1 and CDR2 (germline): SGHDN, FVKESK. V was clipped by 1 base and J by 5 bases, with 17 bases between them. This CDR3 is 16 amino acids long. The CDR3 DNA, read in part, is TGTGCCAGCAGCCAAGTAGGGTTAACAAGTTCGGAGACC. It is translated as CASSQVGLTSSET. The whole CDR3 sequence is CASSQVGLTSSETQYF.

This clone has a handful of counts. The sequenced fragment ends 3 residues before the CDR3 boundary, so the rest is inferred from the germline J gene. The chain couples TRBV30 to TRBJ2-1; no firm D call. Deletions cut 3 bases from V and 7 bases from J, with 7 bases between. Germline assignment: CDR1 GTSNPN and CDR2 SVGIG (reference sequence). The CDR3 runs to 11 residues. Incomplete CDR3 DNA: TGTGCCTGGAGAACAGAAAATGAG. This encodes CAWRTENE. The CDR3 reads in full as CAWRTENEQFF.

Note on this clone: The CDR3 goes on 3 residues after the read ends, and that part is filled in from the germline J gene. The genes are TRBV7-9 and TRBJ2-7; 8 bases are shared with TRBD1. Germline CDR1 is SEHNR and CDR2 is FQNEAQ (reference sequence). J was trimmed by 2 bases and V by 6 bases; bases with no gene match: 9. The length of the CDR3 is 15 residues. The covered CDR3 bases are TGTGCCAGCAGGAAGACAGGGGTCAGCCCCTACGAG. It codes for CASRKTGVSPYE. The CDR3 in full is CASRKTGVSPYEQYF.

Note on this clone: With the read ending 3 residues before the CDR3 end, the germline J gene is used to fill in that end. The V gene is TRBV5-4, the J gene TRBJ2-1, with a tentative D call TRBD1 (5 bases). Looked up from germline, CDR1 is SGHNT and CDR2 is YYREEE (reference sequence). This CDR3 is 15 amino acids long. Trimming removed 0 bases at V and 2 bases at J, with 9 bases between. The part of the CDR3 DNA that was read is TGTGCCAGCAGCTTGGCAGGGTCCCCCTACAATGAG. Encoded protein: CASSLAGSPYNE. The whole CDR3 protein is CASSLAGSPYNEQFF.

This clone was detected a few times. The read terminates 3 residues before the CDR3 end, so the remaining end is supplied by the germline J gene. This chain links TRBV6-1 with TRBJ2-3; 15 bases align to TRBD2. Trimming at V came to 1 base and at J to 5 bases, leaving 4 bases not matched to a gene. Germline V gene lookup returns CDR1 MNHNS and CDR2 SASEGT. CDR3 size: 17 residues. The CDR3 loop reads CASSEGTSGRARDTQYF. CDR3 DNA (partial): TGTGCCAGCAGTGAAGGGACTAGCGGGAGGGCGAGAGATACG.

In its sample, this clone was seen many times. The read is 3 residues too short to cover the CDR3 end, so that end is filled in from the germline J gene. The chain combines TRBV30 with TRBJ1-5; 10 positions agree with TRBD1. Germline V CDR1 and CDR2: GTSNPN, SVGIG (reference sequence). This CDR3 is 17 amino acids long. Losses at the gene ends were 0 bases for V and 3 bases for J; bases not matched to a gene: 8. CDR3 residues: CAWSVTGGTGANQPQHF. Incomplete CDR3 DNA: TGTGCCTGGAGTGTAACTGGGGGGACAGGGGCCAATCAGCCC.

The sample holds many counts of this clone. The read ends 3 residues shy of where the CDR3 ends; the end is completed using the germline J gene. This chain uses TRBV19 with TRBJ2-3; TRBD1 matches 7 bases. The CDR3 has 15 residues. Per germline, CDR1 LNHDA and CDR2 SQIVND (reference sequence). With V trimmed by 5 bases and J by 2 bases, 7 bases remained unmatched. The CDR3 is CASSGRQGNTDTQYF. The sequenced part of the CDR3 DNA is TGTGCCAGTAGTGGGAGACAGGGAAACACAGATACG.

This clone has more than one count but fewer than ten. The CDR3 end falls 3 residues outside the read, so it is completed with the germline J gene. The chain couples TRBV30 to TRBJ2-1; TRBD1 agrees at 8 bases. CDR3 length: 15 residues. V shed 5 bases and J 0 bases; nucleotides not matched to a gene: 6. CDR1 and CDR2 from the germline V gene are GTSNPN and SVGIG (reference sequence). The CDR3 here is CAWADRGGSYNEQFF. The CDR3 DNA, read in part, is TGTGCCTGGGCTGACAGGGGAGGCTCCTACAATGAG. Supplemented by reference TRBV30 and TRBJ2-1, the full variable domain reads SQTIHQWPATLVQPVGSPLSLECTVEGTSNPNLYWYRQAAGRGLQLLFYSVGIGQISSEVPQNLSASRPQDRQFILSSKKLLLSDSGFYLCAWADRGGSYNEQFFGPGTRLTVL.

This clone came up many times. The read gets to within 3 residues of the CDR3 end, and the germline J gene fills in the rest. The V call is TRBV29-1, the J call TRBJ2-5, with 7 bases lining up with TRBD1. Germline V gives CDR1 SQVTM, CDR2 ANQGSEA. The CDR3 covers 14 residues. The V segment lost 5 bases and the J segment 5 bases; nucleotides outside the gene matches: 11. This chain's CDR3 is CSVYGQDSTETQYF. The CDR3 DNA, read in part, is TGCAGCGTTTACGGACAGGACAGTACGGAGACC.

This clone was detected only a few times. The CDR3 end lies 3 residues beyond the end of the read and is filled in from the germline J gene. The rearrangement uses TRBV7-2 and TRBJ1-5; D is ambiguous. The CDR3 contains 13 residues. Trimming took 1 base from V and 9 from J, leaving 10 bases between them. Germline V gives CDR1 SGHTA, CDR2 FQGNSA. CDR3: CASSLGPSSPQHF. The covered CDR3 bases are TGTGCCAGCAGCTTAGGCCCCAGTTCGCCC.